Each of the 23 T cell receptor beta chains below was sequenced from the same sample in a study of regulatory T cells in long-lasting Graves disease. Time point noted: newly diagnosed GD, antithyroid drugs for less than 3 months. Preparation of the TCR library used RNA extracted from PBMCs. TCR beta libraries were built with iRepertoire HTBI primers and Arm-PCR of CDR3 regions. TCRdb called the multiplex PCR reads again in MiXCR, with one record for every CDR3 protein. The data show 350,000 to 450,000 distinct CDR3 sequences, with roughly 15% seen just once and approximately 7.8% held by the top ten. This sample was shared with a second study, whose subject was T cells in Graves' hyperthyroidism and ophthalmopathy.

Source: peripheral blood mononuclear cells (PBMCs), taken at new diagnosis, from a patient treated with antithyroid drugs. These receptors were taken from a woman between 35 and 50 years old with Graves disease.

Ten or more counts support this clonotype. The rearrangement uses TRBV28 and TRBJ2-5; 7 bases are a match to TRBD2. The germline V gene has CDR1 MDHEN and CDR2 SYDVKM. The CDR3 sequence is 15 residues long. After removal of 5 bases from V and 2 bases from J, the junction contained 8 bases not matched to a gene. This chain's CDR3 is CASSVIGRRQETQYF. In nucleotides, the CDR3 is TGTGCCAGCAGTGTCATCGGGAGGAGGCAAGAGACCCAGTACTTC.

This clonotype was seen a few times. The rearrangement joins TRBV5-1 to TRBJ2-7; perhaps TRBD1 as D (6 bases). Germline V gene sequence: CDR1 SGHRS, CDR2 YFSETQ. The V gene lost 2 bases and the J gene lost 5 bases, with 14 bases spanning the gap. The CDR3 length is 14 residues. CDR3 bases: TGCGCCAGCAGCTTAGTGGACAGCCCTGACGAGCAGTACTTC. Amino acids: CASSLVDSPDEQYF.

This clonotype was seen more than once but under ten times. This may arise from a read error, as a much more abundant clone is one base away. This chain links TRBV2 with TRBJ2-3, with D unresolved. The germline CDR1 and CDR2 sequences are SNHLY and FYNNEI. The CDR3 sequence is 11 residues long. With 5 bases removed from V and 8 bases from J, the gap between germline ends came to 8 bases. Here the CDR3 reads CASSYKGTQYF. In DNA, the CDR3 is TGTGCCAGCAGTTATAAAGGTACGCAGTATTTT.

The chain links TRBV24-1 to TRBJ2-2; TRBD2 matches at 13 bases. The V segment lost 4 bases and the J segment 2 bases; nucleotides outside the gene matches: 9. The CDR3 spans 19 residues. Germline V gene data show CDR1 as KGHDR and CDR2 as SFDVKD. CDR3 in DNA: TGTGCCACCAGTGACTCCGGACTAGCGGGGGCTTCAAACACCGGGGAGCTGTTTTTT. It codes for CATSDSGLAGASNTGELFF.

This clonotype was found many times. The J gene is TRBJ1-1, the V gene TRBV28; a weak D match, TRBD1 (6 bases). This CDR3 spans 16 amino acids. The V end was cut by 7 bases, the J end by 0 bases, with 18 bases between. Germline V gene lookup returns CDR1 MDHEN and CDR2 SYDVKM. CDR3 in DNA: TGTGCCAGCAAGGGGGGAGGGCATGGTGTGAACACTGAAGCTTTCTTT. It encodes CASKGGGHGVNTEAFF.

This clonotype was seen at least ten times. This chain connects TRBV6-2 or TRBV6-3 to TRBJ2-2; no clear D gene. Germline V gene data show CDR1 as MNHEY and CDR2 as SVGEGT. The CDR3 runs 13 residues. Trimming took 1 base from V and 6 from J, leaving 6 bases between them. Here the CDR3 reads CASSYLASGELFF. The CDR3 region has the DNA TGTGCCAGCAGTTACTTAGCCTCCGGGGAGCTGTTTTTT.

The genes are TRBV28 and TRBJ2-1, with no clear D. CDR1 and CDR2 (germline): MDHEN, SYDVKM. The CDR3 length is 12 residues. The V end was cut by 2 bases, the J end by 6 bases, with 5 bases between. CDR3 coding DNA: TGTGCCAGCAGTTTAGAATTCAATGAGCAGTTCTTC. This codes for CASSLEFNEQFF.

About this clonotype: A far larger clone is a single base away, which makes a read error likely. The chain has TRBV11-3 and TRBJ2-3; D not resolved. The germline gives CDR1 SGHNT, CDR2 YENEEA. CDR3 size: 12 residues. The CDR3 bases are TGTGCCAGCAGCTTAGAGGTCGGCGAGAAGTACTTC. This translates into CASSLEVGEKYF.

The rearrangement uses TRBV19 and TRBJ1-2; no definite D call. This CDR3 comprises 13 residues. The germline V gene encodes CDR1 LNHDA and CDR2 SQIVND (reference sequence). V was pared by 0 bases and J by 2 bases, with 4 bases between. The CDR3 loop reads CASSIDGNYGYTF. CDR3 sequence (DNA): TGTGCCAGTAGTATAGATGGGAACTATGGCTACACCTTC.

The chain recombines TRBV11-2 with TRBJ2-5; 7 bases map to TRBD1. Trimming at V came to 6 bases and at J to 9 bases, leaving 16 bases not matched to a gene. There are 15 residues in the CDR3. Germline values: CDR1 SGHAT, CDR2 FQNNGV. The CDR3 reads CASSSLQGSGRAQYF. The CDR3 DNA sequence: TGTGCCAGCAGTTCATTACAGGGGTCTGGGCGGGCCCAGTACTTC.

This clonotype was seen at least ten times. This chain links TRBV28 with TRBJ2-7; 12 bases are a match to TRBD2. The germline CDR1 and CDR2 sequences are MDHEN and SYDVKM. With 4 bases clipped from V and 4 bases from J, the junction kept 17 bases outside the gene matches. The CDR3 spans 19 residues. The CDR3 DNA reads TGTGCCAGCAGTTCGCGTCTCGGACTAGCGGGAAGGGGGTTATACGAGCAGTACTTC. It is translated as CASSSRLGLAGRGLYEQYF.

The V call is TRBV5-1, the J call TRBJ2-1; 14 bases match TRBD2. CDR3 length: 16 residues. After removal of 8 bases from V and 7 bases from J, the junction contained 11 bases not matched to a gene. CDR1 is SGHRS and CDR2 is YFSETQ in the germline V gene. CDR3: CASSQGTSGSLNEQFF. The CDR3 DNA reads as TGCGCCAGTAGCCAGGGGACTAGCGGGAGTTTAAATGAGCAGTTCTTC.

The chain has TRBV28 and TRBJ2-4; D not certain. The V end was cut by 1 base, the J end by 0 bases, with 10 bases between. The CDR3 totals 16 residues. CDR1 and CDR2 from the germline V gene are MDHEN and SYDVKM. Here the CDR3 reads CASSLYGLLAKNIQYF. The CDR3 DNA sequence: TGTGCCAGCAGTTTATACGGGTTACTAGCCAAAAACATTCAGTACTTC.

In its sample, this clonotype was seen a few times. Given the absence of the conserved phenylalanine or tryptophan at the CDR3 end, a read error is likely. The genes are TRBV27 and TRBJ2-7; D possibly corresponds to TRBD2 (6 bases). Trimming left V 4 bases short and J 0 bases short, with 7 bases between. CDR1 is MNHEY, CDR2 SMNVEV, per germline (reference sequence). This CDR3 is 13 amino acids long. The CDR3 DNA is TGTGCCAGCAGTTGGAGGGGCTCCTACGAGCAGTACTCC. Amino acids: CASSWRGSYEQYS.

This clonotype was detected many times. J is TRBJ2-5 and V is TRBV7-2; the match to TRBD2 covers 13 bases. Germline V gene data show CDR1 as SGHTA and CDR2 as FQGNSA. The CDR3 contains 15 residues. V trimming: 4 bases; J trimming: 9 bases; junction bases outside the gene matches: 8. The CDR3 nucleotides read TGTGCCAGCAGCTCCGGGACTAGCGGGACGTGGGCCCAGTACTTC. Its translation is CASSSGTSGTWAQYF.

Concerning this clonotype itself: This may be a read error: a much more frequent sequence differs by one nucleotide. The rearrangement uses TRBV7-2 and TRBJ2-3; 9 positions match TRBD2. Germline assignment: CDR1 SGHTA and CDR2 FQGNSA. V was pared by 5 bases and J by 3 bases, with 9 bases of the junction left unmatched. The CDR3 length is 16 residues. CDR3 in amino acids: CASSPRSREGTDTQYF. For the CDR3, the DNA is TGTGCCAGCAGCCCCCGGTCGCGGGAGGGGACAGATACGCAGTATTTT.

This clonotype occurred many times. Here the CDR3 DNA reads TGCGCCAGCAGCTTGGTCCCGGGACAGGGAAGGGGACAAACTGAAGCTTTCTTT. It is translated as CASSLVPGQGRGQTEAFF. V usage is TRBV5-1 and J usage is TRBJ1-1; TRBD1 matches 9 bases. V gave up 0 bases and J gave up 5 bases; unmatched junction bases: 14. In germline, CDR1 is SGHRS, CDR2 YFSETQ. The CDR3 spans 18 residues.

The V call is TRBV7-9, the J call TRBJ2-7; 9 nucleotides agree with TRBD2. This CDR3 has 15 amino acids. CDR1 SEHNR and CDR2 FQNEAQ come from the germline V gene (reference sequence). Trimming removed 2 bases from V and 2 bases from J; junction bases left unmatched: 4. CDR3 sequence reads: CASSLMREGPYEQYF. The DNA of the CDR3 is TGTGCCAGCAGCTTAATGCGGGAGGGCCCCTACGAGCAGTACTTC.

This clonotype was seen a few times. The rearrangement joins TRBV15 to TRBJ2-3; TRBD2 matches at 11 bases. V lost 3 bases, J lost 6 bases, and 8 bases stayed unmatched. CDR1 and CDR2 from the germline V gene are LNHNV and YYDKDF (reference sequence). This CDR3 contains 16 residues. Here the CDR3 DNA reads TGTGCCACCAGCAGCCTTAGCGGGAGGGCCTCGGATACGCAGTATTTT. Protein: CATSSLSGRASDTQYF.

This clonotype was counted a few times. The V gene is TRBV4-1, the J gene TRBJ1-4; no clear D gene. The germline CDR1 and CDR2 sequences are MGHRA and YSYEKL. Trimming took off 4 bases at V and 10 bases at J, with 10 bases between the two ends. The CDR3 extends over 12 amino acids. The CDR3 nucleotides are TGCGCCAGCAGCCTCCCGGTGGGAAAACTGTTTTTT. Translating gives CASSLPVGKLFF.

Only a few counts were recorded for this clonotype. Lacking the conserved final phenylalanine or tryptophan, this CDR3 likely reflects a read error. The rearrangement joins TRBV3-1 to TRBJ2-7; D is uncertain. The CDR3 consists of 13 residues. CDR1 and CDR2 from the germline V gene are LGHDT and YNNKEL (reference sequence). V was clipped by 4 bases and J by 2 bases, with 9 bases between them. CDR3 region: CASSPPDPYEQYL. CDR3 DNA sequence: TGTGCCAGCAGCCCCCCGGATCCCTACGAGCAGTACCTC.

The gene calls are TRBV5-1 and TRBJ2-3, with D tentatively TRBD1 (6 bases). CDR1 SGHRS and CDR2 YFSETQ come from the germline V gene. The CDR3 has 16 residues. V was cut by 1 base and J by 0 bases, with 12 bases left in between. The CDR3 spells CASSLTPDRSTDTQYF. CDR3 bases: TGCGCCAGCAGCTTGACTCCAGACAGGAGCACAGATACGCAGTATTTT. Based on the CDR3 plus reference TRBV5-1 and TRBJ2-3, the full variable domain is KAGVTQTPRYLIKTRGQQVTLSCSPISGHRSVSWYQQTPGQGLQFLFEYFSETQRNKGNFPGRFSGRQFSNSRSEMNVSTLELGDSALYLCASSLTPDRSTDTQYFGPGTRLTVL.

This clonotype was seen a few times. The rearrangement links TRBV29-1 to TRBJ2-3, with D possibly being TRBD2 (5 bases). Germline loops: CDR1 SQVTM, CDR2 ANQGSEA. The CDR3 has 13 amino acids. V gave up 0 bases and J gave up 1 base, with 5 bases separating them. The CDR3 DNA is TGCAGCGTTGAAGAGGAGGGCACAGATACGCAGTATTTT. Protein product: CSVEEEGTDTQYF.